This TCR beta chain was recovered during a study of vaccination and CD4 T cells after COVID-19. About the research overall: Each control was exposed to a CEFX pool, an HIV-1 Nef pool, or no peptide at all.

Concerning this clonotype: Antigen: not known.

The CDR3 is 15 amino acids. The germline V and J ends were trimmed by 2 bases and 4 bases, with 14 bases remaining between them. Germline CDR1 SGHTA, CDR2 FQGNSA. The Oncomine TCR Beta short-read assay sequenced DNA from cultured CD4+ T cells. TCRdb redid the calling of the PCR reads with MiXCR, one entry per CDR3 protein. This table has around 16,000 distinct CDR3 sequences, more than 65% appearing once. Noted treatment: approximately 9-day PBMC culture with coronavirus spike peptide pools or control peptides (ViraFEST assay). Broader study findings: Researchers report that a median roughly 90% of reactive clones in convalescent patients surfaced only post-vaccination.

This sequence originates from a human donor who had recovered from COVID-19. The sample was CD4+ T cells from blood, cultured in vitro. J is TRBJ1-1 and V is TRBV7-2, with no clear D. Here the CDR3 DNA reads TGTGCCAGCAGCTTATTCTCGGCATTAAGCACTGAAGCTTTCTTT. Protein product: CASSLFSALSTEAFF.